This T cell receptor (beta chain) was retrieved from a study of blood T cell repertoires in COVID-19. On the study more broadly: From the United States, Italy and Spain came samples of acute and convalescent COVID-19.

The germline V and J ends were trimmed by 0 bases and 9 bases, with 15 bases remaining between them. This CDR3 contains 16 residues. CDR1 is LNHNV and CDR2 is YYDKDF in the germline V gene (reference sequence). In this sample, this clone turned up once. Authors' analysis steps: Amplification of reference gene primers was used by the study to estimate nucleated cell counts. The table came from immunoSEQ multiplex PCR; TCRdb's copy has only in-frame clones and leaves some out. V and J calls and clone size are copied from that table; D and trimming were computed from the DNA. This table holds about 390,000 clones, approximately 90% found once. In terms of age and location, participants ranged from about 18 to 90 years and lived in about 25 US areas. Cohorts were assigned according to the clinical history that participants reported.

The sequence was collected from a woman aged 45-60 years who had recovered from COVID-19. The J gene is TRBJ1-6, the V gene TRBV15; D not resolved. Sequenced material: PBMCs or T cells enriched from blood (not recorded which). The CDR3 DNA reads TGTGCCACCAGCAGAGATAAAATGCCAGGAGGTTCACCCCTCCACTTT. This translates into CATSRDKMPGGSPLHF.